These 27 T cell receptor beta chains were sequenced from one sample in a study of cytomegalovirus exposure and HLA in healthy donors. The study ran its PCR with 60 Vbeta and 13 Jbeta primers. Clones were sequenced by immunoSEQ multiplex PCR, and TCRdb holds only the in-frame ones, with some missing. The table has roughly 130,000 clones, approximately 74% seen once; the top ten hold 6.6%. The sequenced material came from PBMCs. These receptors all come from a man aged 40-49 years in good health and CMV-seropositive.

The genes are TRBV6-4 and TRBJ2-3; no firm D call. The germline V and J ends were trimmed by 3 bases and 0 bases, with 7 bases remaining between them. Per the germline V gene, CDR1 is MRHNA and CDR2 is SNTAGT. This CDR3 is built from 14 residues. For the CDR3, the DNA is TGTGCCAGCAGTGAATATGGCAGCACAGATACGCAGTATTTT. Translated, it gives CASSEYGSTDTQYF.

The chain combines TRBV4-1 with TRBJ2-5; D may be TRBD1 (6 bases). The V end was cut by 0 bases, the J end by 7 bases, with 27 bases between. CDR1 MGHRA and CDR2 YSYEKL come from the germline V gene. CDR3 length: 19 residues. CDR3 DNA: TGCGCCAGCAGCCAAGACTGGCAGGGGCCGAGCCTCGAAGAGTGGACCCAGTACTTC. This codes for CASSQDWQGPSLEEWTQYF.

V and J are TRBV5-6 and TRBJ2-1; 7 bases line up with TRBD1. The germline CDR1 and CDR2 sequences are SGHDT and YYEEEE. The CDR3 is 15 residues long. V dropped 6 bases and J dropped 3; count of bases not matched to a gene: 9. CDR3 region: CASTTGVGLYNEQFF. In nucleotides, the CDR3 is TGTGCCAGCACAACAGGGGTCGGACTCTACAATGAGCAGTTCTTC.

The CDR3 region has the DNA TGTGCCAGCAGTAAGGACAGGGGAAGGGATCAGCCCCAGCATTTT. This codes for CASSKDRGRDQPQHF. The J gene is TRBJ1-5, the V gene TRBV6-5, with 9 positions matching TRBD1. The CDR3 runs 15 residues. In germline, CDR1 is MNHEY, CDR2 SVGAGI. V lost 5 bases and J lost 5; bases outside the gene matches: 7.

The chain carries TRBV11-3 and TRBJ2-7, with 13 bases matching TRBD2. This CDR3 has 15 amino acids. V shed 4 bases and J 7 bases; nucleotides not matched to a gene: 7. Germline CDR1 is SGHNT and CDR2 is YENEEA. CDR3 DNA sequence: TGTGCCAGCAGCTCGGGACTAGCGGGGCCGGGGGAGCAGTACTTC. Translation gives CASSSGLAGPGEQYF.

The CDR3 spells CASSQGGVTSGTGELFF. CDR3 nucleotide sequence: TGCGCCAGCAGCCAAGGAGGTGTGACTAGCGGGACCGGGGAGCTGTTTTTT. The genes are TRBV4-1 and TRBJ2-2, with 10 positions matching TRBD2. V trimming: 1 base; J trimming: 5 bases; junction bases outside the gene matches: 7. The CDR3 has 17 amino acids. Germline assignment: CDR1 MGHRA and CDR2 YSYEKL.

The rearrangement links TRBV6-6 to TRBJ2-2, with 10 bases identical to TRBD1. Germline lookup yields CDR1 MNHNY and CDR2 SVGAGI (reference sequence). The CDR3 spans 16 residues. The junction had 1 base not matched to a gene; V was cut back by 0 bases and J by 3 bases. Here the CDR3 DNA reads TGTGCCAGCAGTTACTCCGGGACAGGGGACACCGGGGAGCTGTTTTTT. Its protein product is CASSYSGTGDTGELFF.

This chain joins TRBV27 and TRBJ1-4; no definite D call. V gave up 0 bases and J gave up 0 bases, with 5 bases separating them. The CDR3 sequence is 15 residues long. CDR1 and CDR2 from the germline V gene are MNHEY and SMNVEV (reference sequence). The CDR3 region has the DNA TGTGCCAGCAGTTTATCCTCTGCAACTAATGAAAAACTGTTTTTT. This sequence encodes CASSLSSATNEKLFF.

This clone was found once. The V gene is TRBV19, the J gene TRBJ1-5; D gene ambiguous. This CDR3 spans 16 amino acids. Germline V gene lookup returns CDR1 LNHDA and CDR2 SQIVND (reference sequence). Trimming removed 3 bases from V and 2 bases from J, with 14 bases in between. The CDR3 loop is CASSILTRSGNQPQHF. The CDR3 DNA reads TGTGCCAGTAGTATCCTCACCCGGTCGGGCAATCAGCCCCAGCATTTT.

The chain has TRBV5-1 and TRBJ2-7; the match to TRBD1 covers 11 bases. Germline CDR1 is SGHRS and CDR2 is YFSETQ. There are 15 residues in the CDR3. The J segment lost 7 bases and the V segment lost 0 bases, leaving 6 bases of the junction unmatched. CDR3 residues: CASSLVGQGASEQYF. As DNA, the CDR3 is TGCGCCAGCAGCTTGGTAGGACAGGGGGCCTCGGAGCAGTACTTC.

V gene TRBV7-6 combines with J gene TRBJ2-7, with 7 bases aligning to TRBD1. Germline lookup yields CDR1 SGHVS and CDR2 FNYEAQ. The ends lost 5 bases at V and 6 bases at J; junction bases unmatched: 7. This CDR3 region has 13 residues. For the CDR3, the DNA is TGTGCCAGCAGCCAAACAGGGGCCAGCGAGCAGTACTTC. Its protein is CASSQTGASEQYF.

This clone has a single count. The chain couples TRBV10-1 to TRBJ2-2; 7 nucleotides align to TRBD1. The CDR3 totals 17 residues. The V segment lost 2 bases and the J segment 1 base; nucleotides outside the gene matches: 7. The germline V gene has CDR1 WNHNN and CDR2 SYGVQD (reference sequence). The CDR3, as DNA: TGCGCCAGCAGTGAGCCCGGGACAGTAAAGAACACCGGGGAGCTGTTTTTT. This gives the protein CASSEPGTVKNTGELFF.

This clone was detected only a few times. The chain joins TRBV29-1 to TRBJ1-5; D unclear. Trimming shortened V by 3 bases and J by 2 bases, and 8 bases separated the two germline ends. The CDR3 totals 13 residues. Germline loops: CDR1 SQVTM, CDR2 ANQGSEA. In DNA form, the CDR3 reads TGCAGCGTTGAGGTCCCAGGCAATCAGCCCCAGCATTTT. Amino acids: CSVEVPGNQPQHF. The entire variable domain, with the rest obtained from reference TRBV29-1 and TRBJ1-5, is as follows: SAVISQKPSRDICQRGTSLTIQCQVDSQVTMMFWYRQQPGQSLTLIATANQGSEATYESGFVIDKFPISRPNLTFSTLTVSNMSPEDSSIYLCSVEVPGNQPQHFGDGTRLSIL.

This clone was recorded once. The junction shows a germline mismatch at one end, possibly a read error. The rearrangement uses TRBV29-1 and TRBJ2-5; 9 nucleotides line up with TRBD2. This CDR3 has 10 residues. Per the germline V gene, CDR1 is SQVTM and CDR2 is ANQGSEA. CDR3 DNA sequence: TGTTGCGGGAGGGGGGAGACCCAGTACTTC. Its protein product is CCGRGETQYF.

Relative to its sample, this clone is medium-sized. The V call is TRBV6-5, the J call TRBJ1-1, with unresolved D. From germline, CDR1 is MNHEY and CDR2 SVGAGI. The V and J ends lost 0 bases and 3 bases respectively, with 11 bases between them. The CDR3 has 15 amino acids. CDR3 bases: TGTGCCAGCAGTTACTCGAACGGGAGGGACACTGAAGCTTTCTTT. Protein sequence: CASSYSNGRDTEAFF.

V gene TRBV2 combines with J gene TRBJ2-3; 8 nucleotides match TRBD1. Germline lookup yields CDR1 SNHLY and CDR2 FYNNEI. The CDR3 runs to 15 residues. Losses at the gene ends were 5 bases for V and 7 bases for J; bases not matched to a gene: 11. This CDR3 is CASSNSGQAQNTQYF. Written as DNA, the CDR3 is TGTGCCAGCAGTAATTCGGGACAGGCGCAAAATACGCAGTATTTT. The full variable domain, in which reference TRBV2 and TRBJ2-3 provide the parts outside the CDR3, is EPEVTQTPSHQVTQMGQEVILRCVPISNHLYFYWYRQILGQKVEFLVSFYNNEISEKSEIFDDQFSVERPDGSNFTLKIRSTKLEDSAMYFCASSNSGQAQNTQYFGPGTRLTVL.

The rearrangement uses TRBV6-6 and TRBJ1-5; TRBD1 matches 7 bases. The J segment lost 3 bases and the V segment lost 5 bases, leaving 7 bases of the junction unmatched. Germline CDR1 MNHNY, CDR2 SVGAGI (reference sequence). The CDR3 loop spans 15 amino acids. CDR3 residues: CASSLQGVNNQPQHF. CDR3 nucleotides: TGTGCCAGCAGTCTTCAGGGGGTGAACAATCAGCCCCAGCATTTT.

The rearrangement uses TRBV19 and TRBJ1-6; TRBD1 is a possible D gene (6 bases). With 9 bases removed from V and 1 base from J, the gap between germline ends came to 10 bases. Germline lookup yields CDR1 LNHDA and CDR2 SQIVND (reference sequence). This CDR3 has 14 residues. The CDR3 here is CASTGSSYNSPLHF. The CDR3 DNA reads TGTGCCAGCACAGGGTCTTCCTATAATTCACCCCTCCACTTT.

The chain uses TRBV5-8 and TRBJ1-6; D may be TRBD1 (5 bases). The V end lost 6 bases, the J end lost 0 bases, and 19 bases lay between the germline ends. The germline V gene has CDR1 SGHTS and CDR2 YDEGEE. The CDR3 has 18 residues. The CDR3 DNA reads TGTGCCAGCACCCCAGGGCCGGGTCGGGCCTCCTATAATTCACCCCTCCACTTT. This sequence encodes CASTPGPGRASYNSPLHF.

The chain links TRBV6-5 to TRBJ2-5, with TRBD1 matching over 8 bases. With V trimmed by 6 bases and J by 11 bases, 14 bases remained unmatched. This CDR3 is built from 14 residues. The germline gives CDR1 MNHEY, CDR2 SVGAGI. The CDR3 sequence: CASSQTPQQGEQYF. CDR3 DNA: TGTGCCAGCAGCCAGACACCCCAACAGGGGGAGCAGTACTTC.

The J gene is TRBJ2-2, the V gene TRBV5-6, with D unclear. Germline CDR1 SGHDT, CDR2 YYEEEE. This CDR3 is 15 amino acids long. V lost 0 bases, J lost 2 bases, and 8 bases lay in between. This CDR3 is CASSLVVSNTGELFF. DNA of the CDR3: TGTGCCAGCAGCTTGGTGGTCAGTAACACCGGGGAGCTGTTTTTT.

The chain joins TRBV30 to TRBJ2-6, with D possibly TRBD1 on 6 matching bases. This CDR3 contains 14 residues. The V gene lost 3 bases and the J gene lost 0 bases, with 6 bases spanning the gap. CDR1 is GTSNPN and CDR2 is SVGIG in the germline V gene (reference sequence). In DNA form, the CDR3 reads TGTGCCTGGAGCAGGGGCTCTGGGGCCAACGTCCTGACTTTC. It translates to CAWSRGSGANVLTF.

CDR3: CASSLHRGDTEAFF. DNA of the CDR3: TGTGCCAGCAGCCTGCACAGGGGGGACACTGAAGCTTTCTTT. The chain uses TRBV4-2 and TRBJ1-1; 8 bases align to TRBD1. The V and J ends lost 4 bases and 3 bases, in that order; junction bases with no gene match: 4. The CDR3 loop spans 14 amino acids. CDR1 and CDR2 from the germline V gene are LGHNA and YNFKEQ.

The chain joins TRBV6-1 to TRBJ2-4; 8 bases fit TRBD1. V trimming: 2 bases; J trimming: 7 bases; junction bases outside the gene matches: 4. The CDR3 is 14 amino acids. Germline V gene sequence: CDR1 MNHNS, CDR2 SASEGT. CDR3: CASSESGQVNIQYF. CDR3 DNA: TGTGCCAGCAGTGAATCGGGACAGGTGAACATTCAGTACTTC.

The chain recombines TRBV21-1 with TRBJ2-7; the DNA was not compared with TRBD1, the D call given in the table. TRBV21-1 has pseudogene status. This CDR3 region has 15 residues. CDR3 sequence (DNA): TGTGCCAGCAGAGCATGGGGACAAACCTCCTACGAGCAGTACTTC. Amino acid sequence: CASRAWGQTSYEQYF.

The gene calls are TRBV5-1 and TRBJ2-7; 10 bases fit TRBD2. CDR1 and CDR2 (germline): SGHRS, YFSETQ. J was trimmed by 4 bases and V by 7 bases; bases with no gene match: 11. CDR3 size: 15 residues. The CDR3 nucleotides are TGCGCCAGCTGTCCATCTACTAGCGGGAAGTACGAGCAGTACTTC. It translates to CASCPSTSGKYEQYF.

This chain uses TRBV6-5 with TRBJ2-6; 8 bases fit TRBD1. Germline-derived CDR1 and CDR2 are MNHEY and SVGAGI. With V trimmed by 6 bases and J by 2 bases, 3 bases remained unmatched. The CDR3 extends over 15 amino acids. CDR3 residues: CASSATGAGANVLTF. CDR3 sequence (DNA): TGTGCCAGCAGCGCGACAGGGGCTGGGGCCAACGTCCTGACTTTC.